The 19 T cell receptor beta chains reported below all come from one sample, sequenced in a study of cytomegalovirus exposure and HLA in healthy donors. The PCR used 60 Vbeta and 13 Jbeta primers. Data came from immunoSEQ multiplex PCR; TCRdb stores just in-frame clones and leaves some out. The sample carries about 160,000 clones, roughly 72% recorded once. The source material was PBMCs. These receptors were taken from a man aged 35 to 55 in good health and CMV-seropositive.

This rearrangement joins TRBV9 to TRBJ1-4, with D unclear. V was cut by 0 bases and J by 7 bases, with 10 bases left in between. The V gene's germline CDR1 is SGDLS and CDR2 YYNGEE. The CDR3 extends over 14 amino acids. This chain's CDR3 is CASSVAGVSEKLFF. CDR3 in DNA: TGTGCCAGCAGCGTAGCCGGGGTTAGTGAAAAACTGTTTTTT.

This clone was seen once. The chain has TRBV7-3 and TRBJ2-3; D perhaps matches TRBD2 (5 bases). V dropped 3 bases and J dropped 4 bases, with 11 bases sitting between them. Germline assignment: CDR1 SGHTA and CDR2 FQGTGA. This CDR3 has 14 residues. DNA of the CDR3: TGTGCCAGCAGCTTTTCTCCGGGGTCAGATACGCAGTATTTT. It yields the protein CASSFSPGSDTQYF. The entire variable domain, with the rest obtained from reference TRBV7-3 and TRBJ2-3, is as follows: GAGVSQTPSNKVTEKGKYVELRCDPISGHTALYWYRQSLGQGPEFLIYFQGTGAADDSGLPNDRFFAVRPEGSVSTLKIQRTERGDSAVYLCASSFSPGSDTQYFGPGTRLTVL.

The V and J genes are TRBV6-4 and TRBJ1-6, with 9 nucleotides matching TRBD1. This CDR3 spans 14 amino acids. The J segment lost 9 bases and the V segment lost 0 bases, leaving 0 bases of the junction unmatched. Per germline, CDR1 MRHNA and CDR2 SNTAGT. The CDR3 loop is CASSDSTGGSPLHF. CDR3 DNA: TGTGCCAGCAGTGACTCGACAGGGGGTTCACCCCTCCACTTT.

The chain couples TRBV6-1 to TRBJ2-2; D call uncertain. Trimming removed 3 bases at V and 4 bases at J, with 9 bases between. Germline CDR1 is MNHNS and CDR2 is SASEGT. CDR3 size: 14 residues. CDR3 in DNA: TGTGCCAGCAGTGAGTCCGGGTTCACCGGGGAGCTGTTTTTT. Amino acid sequence: CASSESGFTGELFF.

The chain couples TRBV11-3 to TRBJ2-1; 11 nucleotides agree with TRBD1. The J segment lost 8 bases and the V segment lost 5 bases, leaving 8 bases of the junction unmatched. Germline V gives CDR1 SGHNT, CDR2 YENEEA. The CDR3 consists of 15 residues. In DNA form, the CDR3 reads TGTGCCAGCAGCCTGGGGACAGGGGGTAACGATGAGCAGTTCTTC. Amino acids: CASSLGTGGNDEQFF.

The rearrangement uses TRBV19 and TRBJ2-3; 8 bases line up with TRBD2. The CDR3 is 15 residues long. Trimming removed 7 bases from V and 6 bases from J; junction bases left unmatched: 12. CDR1 LNHDA and CDR2 SQIVND come from the germline V gene (reference sequence). CDR3 DNA: TGTGCCAGTACCGATAGCGGGGCCCTGGCGGATACGCAGTATTTT. Protein product: CASTDSGALADTQYF.

This sequence joins TRBV5-1 and TRBJ2-7, with a tentative D call TRBD2 (6 bases). Germline V gene sequence: CDR1 SGHRS, CDR2 YFSETQ. CDR3 length equals 12 residues. V was shortened by 2 bases and J by 5 bases, with 8 bases between the two germline ends. CDR3 DNA sequence: TGCGCCAGCAGCTTATGGGGGGACGAGCAGTACTTC. It yields the protein CASSLWGDEQYF.

This clone was picked up one time. The rearrangement uses TRBV30 and TRBJ2-1; a weak D match, TRBD2 (6 bases). CDR1 GTSNPN and CDR2 SVGIG come from the germline V gene (reference sequence). This CDR3 spans 12 amino acids. V lost 3 bases, J lost 3 bases, and 6 bases lay in between. The CDR3 spells CAWRGGYNEQFF. CDR3 coding DNA: TGTGCCTGGAGGGGGGGCTACAATGAGCAGTTCTTC.

J is TRBJ2-3 and V is TRBV7-3, with D unclear. The CDR3 has 14 amino acids. From germline, CDR1 is SGHTA and CDR2 FQGTGA. The ends were cut back, 4 bases at V and 1 base at J, with 9 bases in the middle. The CDR3 DNA sequence: TGTGCCAGCAGCTCTACGGGTCGCACAGATACGCAGTATTTT. Encoded protein: CASSSTGRTDTQYF. Filled out from reference TRBV7-3 and TRBJ2-3, the complete variable domain reads GAGVSQTPSNKVTEKGKYVELRCDPISGHTALYWYRQSLGQGPEFLIYFQGTGAADDSGLPNDRFFAVRPEGSVSTLKIQRTERGDSAVYLCASSSTGRTDTQYFGPGTRLTVL.

The V call is TRBV7-8, the J call TRBJ2-2, with 11 bases that match TRBD2. The length of the CDR3 is 16 residues. After removal of 5 bases from V and 5 bases from J, the junction contained 7 bases not matched to a gene. Per germline, CDR1 SGHVS and CDR2 FQNEAQ. This CDR3 reads CASSPLAGGPTGELFF. DNA for the CDR3: TGTGCCAGCAGCCCCTTAGCGGGGGGGCCGACCGGGGAGCTGTTTTTT.

The gene calls are TRBV4-1 and TRBJ2-1; 10 bases align to TRBD1. CDR1 and CDR2 from the germline V gene are MGHRA and YSYEKL. After removal of 3 bases from V and 4 bases from J, the junction contained 3 bases not matched to a gene. This CDR3 is 15 amino acids long. This CDR3 reads CASSHRDRGYNEQFF. The CDR3 nucleotides are TGCGCCAGCAGCCACCGGGACAGGGGTTACAATGAGCAGTTCTTC.

For the CDR3, the DNA is TGTGCCAGCAGCCAGAGCGGAAGCTCCTACGAGCAGTACTTC. Its translation: CASSQSGSSYEQYF. J is TRBJ2-7 and V is TRBV16; TRBD2 might be the D (5 bases). CDR3 length: 14 residues. Germline CDR1 is KGHSY and CDR2 is FQNENV. Deletions cut 3 bases from V and 0 bases from J, with 9 bases between.

For this clone: One end of the junction does not line up with germline, which may come from a read error. In DNA, the CDR3 is TGTTCCAGCAGCCGGGGCAATCAGCCCCAGCATTTT. Protein product: CSSSRGNQPQHF. The rearrangement links TRBV7-9 to TRBJ1-5; no reliable D call. The V gene's germline CDR1 is SEHNR and CDR2 FQNEAQ (reference sequence). The CDR3 sequence is 12 residues long.

The rearrangement uses TRBV2 and TRBJ1-2; D call uncertain. Trimming took 4 bases from V and 4 from J, leaving 7 bases between them. The CDR3 totals 12 residues. Germline CDR1 and CDR2: SNHLY and FYNNEI. The CDR3: CASSGGLYGYTF. In DNA form, the CDR3 reads TGTGCCAGCAGTGGCGGCCTCTATGGCTACACCTTC.

The chain recombines TRBV6-5 with TRBJ2-3, with 7 bases matching TRBD2. V shed 1 base, J shed 1 base, and the junction held 5 bases outside the gene matches. The germline CDR1 and CDR2 sequences are MNHEY and SVGAGI. The CDR3 runs to 16 residues. The CDR3 coding sequence is TGTGCCAGCAGTTACTTATCCGCGGGGGGCACAGATACGCAGTATTTT. This gives the protein CASSYLSAGGTDTQYF.

With respect to this clone: At one boundary the junction diverges from the germline segment, which might be a read error. The rearrangement links TRBV7-7 to TRBJ2-3; D gene ambiguous. Germline V CDR1 and CDR2: SSHAT, FNYEAQ (reference sequence). This CDR3 contains 15 residues. The CDR3: CASSPTSSSTDTQYF. The CDR3 DNA reads as TGTGCTAGCAGCCCGACTTCCTCTAGCACAGATACGCAGTATTTT.

The V call is TRBV6-6, the J call TRBJ2-5, with TRBD1 matching 8 bases. The V gene end was trimmed by 5 bases and the J gene end by 1 base; junction bases not matched to a gene: 3. Germline V gene lookup returns CDR1 MNHNY and CDR2 SVGAGI (reference sequence). There are 14 residues in the CDR3. CDR3 bases: TGTGCCAGCAGTGACACAGGGGGCCAAGAGACCCAGTACTTC. It encodes CASSDTGGQETQYF.

Written as DNA, the CDR3 is TGTGCCAGCAGCTTACCGCCCGGACAGGGGACTGAAGCTTTCTTT. This translates into CASSLPPGQGTEAFF. This chain uses TRBV7-9 with TRBJ1-1, with 9 bases lining up with TRBD1. The V gene's germline CDR1 is SEHNR and CDR2 FQNEAQ (reference sequence). The V and J ends lost 2 bases and 5 bases, in that order; junction bases with no gene match: 6. The length of the CDR3 is 15 residues.

The DNA for the CDR3 is TGTGCCAGCAGCTCAAGACAGGGGTCCGAGCAGTACTTC. It specifies CASSSRQGSEQYF. The V gene is TRBV7-2, the J gene TRBJ2-7; 8 bases align to TRBD1. Germline lookup yields CDR1 SGHTA and CDR2 FQGNSA. V lost 4 bases, J lost 6 bases, and 5 bases stayed unmatched. The CDR3 is made up of 13 amino acids.